This record concerns one T cell receptor (beta chain) sequence. The germline V gene encodes CDR1 ENHRY and CDR2 SYGVKD. This CDR3 comprises 11 residues. V lost 5 bases and J 8 bases, leaving 7 bases between the germline ends. This entry is derived from a study of shared clonotypes between healthy human individuals. TCRdb keeps only in-frame clones here, not all; method: immunoSEQ multiplex PCR. The table has some 2 million clones, roughly 95% seen once. The genes are TRBV10-3 and TRBJ2-1; D gene uncertain. The receptor was derived from a man aged 18 to 29 in good health. The sequenced material came from naive CD4+ T cells sorted from blood. Subset described: CD45RA+ positively selected. CDR3 DNA: TGTGCCATCAGTAGAGTGGATGAGCAGTTCTTC. Its protein product is CAISRVDEQFF.